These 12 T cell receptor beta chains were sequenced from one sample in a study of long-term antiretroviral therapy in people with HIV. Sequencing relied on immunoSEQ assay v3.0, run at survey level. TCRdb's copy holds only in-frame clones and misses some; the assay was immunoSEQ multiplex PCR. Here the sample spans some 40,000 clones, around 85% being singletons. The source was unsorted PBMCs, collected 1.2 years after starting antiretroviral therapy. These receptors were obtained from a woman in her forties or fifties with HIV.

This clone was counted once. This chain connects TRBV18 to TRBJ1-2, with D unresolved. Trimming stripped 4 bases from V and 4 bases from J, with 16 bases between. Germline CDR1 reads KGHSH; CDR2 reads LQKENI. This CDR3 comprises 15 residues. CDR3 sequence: CASSLPLRETYGYTF. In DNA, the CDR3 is TGTGCCAGCTCACTCCCCCTGCGGGAGACCTATGGCTACACCTTC.

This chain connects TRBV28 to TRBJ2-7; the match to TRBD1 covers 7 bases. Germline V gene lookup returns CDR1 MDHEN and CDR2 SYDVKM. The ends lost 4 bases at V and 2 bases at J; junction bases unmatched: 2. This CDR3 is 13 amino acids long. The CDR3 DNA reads TGTGCCAGCAGTTACAGGGGACCCTACGAGCAGTACTTC. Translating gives CASSYRGPYEQYF.

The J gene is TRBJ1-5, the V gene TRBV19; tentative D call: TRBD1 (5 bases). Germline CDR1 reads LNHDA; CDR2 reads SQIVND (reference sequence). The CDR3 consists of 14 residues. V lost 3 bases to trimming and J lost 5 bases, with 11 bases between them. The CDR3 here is CASSMIWGDQPQHF. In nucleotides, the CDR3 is TGTGCCAGTAGTATGATCTGGGGGGATCAGCCCCAGCATTTT.

In DNA form, the CDR3 reads TGTGCCAGCAGCGAAATAGCGGGCGGAACAGATACGCAGTATTTT. It is translated as CASSEIAGGTDTQYF. This chain connects TRBV5-6 to TRBJ2-3; 7 nucleotides align to TRBD2. V lost 4 bases, J lost 3 bases, and 8 bases stayed unmatched. CDR3 length: 15 residues. Per the germline V gene, CDR1 is SGHDT and CDR2 is YYEEEE.

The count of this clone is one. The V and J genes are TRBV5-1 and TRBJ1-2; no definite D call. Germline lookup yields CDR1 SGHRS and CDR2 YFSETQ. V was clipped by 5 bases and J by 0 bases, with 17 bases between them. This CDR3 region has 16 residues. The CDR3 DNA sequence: TGCGCCAGCAGTCCGAGGGTCGACCCTTCTAACTATGGCTACACCTTC. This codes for CASSPRVDPSNYGYTF. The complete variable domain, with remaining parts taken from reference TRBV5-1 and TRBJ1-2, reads KAGVTQTPRYLIKTRGQQVTLSCSPISGHRSVSWYQQTPGQGLQFLFEYFSETQRNKGNFPGRFSGRQFSNSRSEMNVSTLELGDSALYLCASSPRVDPSNYGYTFGSGTRLTVV.

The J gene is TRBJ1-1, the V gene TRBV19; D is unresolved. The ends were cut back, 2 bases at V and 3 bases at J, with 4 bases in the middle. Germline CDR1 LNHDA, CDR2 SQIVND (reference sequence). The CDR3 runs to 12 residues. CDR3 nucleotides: TGTGCCAGTAGTATACGACACACTGAAGCTTTCTTT. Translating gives CASSIRHTEAFF.

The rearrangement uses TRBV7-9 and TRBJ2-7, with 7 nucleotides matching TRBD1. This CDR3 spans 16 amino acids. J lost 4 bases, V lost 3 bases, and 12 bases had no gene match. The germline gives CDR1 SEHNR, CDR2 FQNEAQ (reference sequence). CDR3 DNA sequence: TGTGCCAGCAGCTTCCCCCCCAGGGGGTCGTCGTACGAGCAGTACTTC. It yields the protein CASSFPPRGSSYEQYF.

The CDR3 spells CASSLTGRDVTEAFF. CDR3 DNA: TGTGCCAGTAGTTTGACAGGGAGGGATGTCACTGAAGCTTTCTTT. The V gene is TRBV19, the J gene TRBJ1-1, with 7 bases lining up with TRBD1. J gave up 4 bases and V 5 bases, and 10 bases lay outside the gene matches. The CDR3 consists of 15 residues. Germline V CDR1 and CDR2: LNHDA, SQIVND (reference sequence).

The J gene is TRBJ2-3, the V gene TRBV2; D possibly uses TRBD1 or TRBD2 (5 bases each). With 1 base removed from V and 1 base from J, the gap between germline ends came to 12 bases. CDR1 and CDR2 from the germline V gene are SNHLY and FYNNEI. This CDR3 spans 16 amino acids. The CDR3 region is CASSEVGLARTDTQYF. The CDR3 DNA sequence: TGTGCCAGCAGTGAAGTGGGGCTAGCCCGCACAGATACGCAGTATTTT. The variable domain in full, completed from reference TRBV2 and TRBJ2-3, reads EPEVTQTPSHQVTQMGQEVILRCVPISNHLYFYWYRQILGQKVEFLVSFYNNEISEKSEIFDDQFSVERPDGSNFTLKIRSTKLEDSAMYFCASSEVGLARTDTQYFGPGTRLTVL.

The CDR3 DNA reads as TGTGCCAGCAGAGGGACAGTGTGGAACACTGAAGCTTTCTTT. Translating gives CASRGTVWNTEAFF. The V gene is TRBV27, the J gene TRBJ1-1, with 7 bases identical to TRBD1. There are 14 residues in the CDR3. Per germline, CDR1 MNHEY and CDR2 SMNVEV (reference sequence). Trimming took 6 bases from V and 1 from J; bases not matched to a gene: 5.

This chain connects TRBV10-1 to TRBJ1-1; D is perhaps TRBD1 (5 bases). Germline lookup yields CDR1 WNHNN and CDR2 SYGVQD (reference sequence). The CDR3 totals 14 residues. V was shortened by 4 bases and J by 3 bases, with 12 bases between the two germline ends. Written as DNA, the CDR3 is TGCGCCAGCAGTGTGTCAGGGCGAGACACTGAAGCTTTCTTT. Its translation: CASSVSGRDTEAFF.

The chain's CDR3 is CASEDTMNTEAFF. Here the CDR3 DNA reads TGTGCCAGTGAGGACACCATGAACACTGAAGCTTTCTTT. This chain uses TRBV19 with TRBJ1-1; perhaps TRBD1 as D (5 bases). The CDR3 runs 13 residues. Germline V gene data show CDR1 as LNHDA and CDR2 as SQIVND (reference sequence). Trimming stripped 8 bases from V and 0 bases from J, with 10 bases between.